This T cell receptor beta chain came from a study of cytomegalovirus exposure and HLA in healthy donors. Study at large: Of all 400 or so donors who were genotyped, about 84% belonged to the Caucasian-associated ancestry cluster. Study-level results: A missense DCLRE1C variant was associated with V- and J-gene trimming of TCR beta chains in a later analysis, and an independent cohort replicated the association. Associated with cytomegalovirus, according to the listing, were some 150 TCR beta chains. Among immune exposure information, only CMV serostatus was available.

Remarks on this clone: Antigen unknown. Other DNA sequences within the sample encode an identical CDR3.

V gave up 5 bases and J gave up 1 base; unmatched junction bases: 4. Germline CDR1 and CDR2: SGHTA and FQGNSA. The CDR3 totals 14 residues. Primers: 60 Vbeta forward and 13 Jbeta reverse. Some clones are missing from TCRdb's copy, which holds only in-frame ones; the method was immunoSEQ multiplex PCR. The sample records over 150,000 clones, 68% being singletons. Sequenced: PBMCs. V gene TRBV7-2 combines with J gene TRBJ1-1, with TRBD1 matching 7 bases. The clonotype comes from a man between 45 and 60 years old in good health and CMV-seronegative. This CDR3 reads CASSTRTGNTEAFF. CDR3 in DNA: TGTGCCAGCAGCACTCGGACAGGGAACACTGAAGCTTTCTTT.